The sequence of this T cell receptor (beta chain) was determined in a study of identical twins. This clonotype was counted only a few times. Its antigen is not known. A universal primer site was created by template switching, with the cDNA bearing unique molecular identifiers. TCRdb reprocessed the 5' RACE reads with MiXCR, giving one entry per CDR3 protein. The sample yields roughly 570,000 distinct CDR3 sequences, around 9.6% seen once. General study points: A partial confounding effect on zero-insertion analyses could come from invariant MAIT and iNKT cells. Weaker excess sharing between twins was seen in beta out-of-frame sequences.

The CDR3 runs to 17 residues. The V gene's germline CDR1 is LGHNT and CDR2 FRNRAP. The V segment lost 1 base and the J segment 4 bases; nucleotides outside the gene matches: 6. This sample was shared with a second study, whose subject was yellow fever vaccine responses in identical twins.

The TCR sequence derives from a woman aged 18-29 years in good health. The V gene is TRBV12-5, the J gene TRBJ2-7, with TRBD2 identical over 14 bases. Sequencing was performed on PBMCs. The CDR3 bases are TGTGCTAGTGGTTTGGCCCGGGGACTAGCGGGGGAATACGAGCAGTACTTC. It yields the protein CASGLARGLAGEYEQYF. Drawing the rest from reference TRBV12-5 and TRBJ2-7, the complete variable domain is DARVTQTPRHKVTEMGQEVTMRCQPILGHNTVFWYRQTMMQGLELLAYFRNRAPLDDSGMPKDRFSAEMPDATLATLKIQPSEPRDSAVYFCASGLARGLAGEYEQYFGPGTRLTVT.